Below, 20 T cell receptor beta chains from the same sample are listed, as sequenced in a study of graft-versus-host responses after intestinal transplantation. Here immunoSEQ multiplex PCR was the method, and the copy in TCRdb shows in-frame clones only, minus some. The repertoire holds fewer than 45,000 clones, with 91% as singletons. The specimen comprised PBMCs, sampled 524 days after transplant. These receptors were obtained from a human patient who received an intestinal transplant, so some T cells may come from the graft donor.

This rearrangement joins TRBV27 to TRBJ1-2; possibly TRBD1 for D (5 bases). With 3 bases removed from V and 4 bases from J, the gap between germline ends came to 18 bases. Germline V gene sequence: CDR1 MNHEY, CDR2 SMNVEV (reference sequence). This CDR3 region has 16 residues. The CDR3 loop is CASSLKGTYGAYGYTF. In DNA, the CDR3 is TGTGCCAGCAGTTTGAAAGGGACGTACGGGGCCTATGGCTACACCTTC.

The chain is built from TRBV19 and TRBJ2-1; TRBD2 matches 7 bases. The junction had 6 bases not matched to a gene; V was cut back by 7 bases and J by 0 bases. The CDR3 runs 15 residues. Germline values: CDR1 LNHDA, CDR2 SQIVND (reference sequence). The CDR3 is CASTSLAGSYNEQFF. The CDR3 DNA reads TGTGCCAGTACCTCCTTAGCGGGCTCCTACAATGAGCAGTTCTTC.

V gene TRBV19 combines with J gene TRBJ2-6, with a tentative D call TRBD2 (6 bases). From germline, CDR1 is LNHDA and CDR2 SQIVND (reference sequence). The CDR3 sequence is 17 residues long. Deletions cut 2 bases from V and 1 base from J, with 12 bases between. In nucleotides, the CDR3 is TGTGCCAGTAGTATACGGGGGACCCGTTCTGGGGCCAACGTCCTGACTTTC. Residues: CASSIRGTRSGANVLTF.

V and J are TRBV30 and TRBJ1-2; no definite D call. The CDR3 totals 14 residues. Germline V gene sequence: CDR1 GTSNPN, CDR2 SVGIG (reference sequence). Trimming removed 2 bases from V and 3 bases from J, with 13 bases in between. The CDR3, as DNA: TGTGCCTGGAGTTCTAACAGCCGAGACTATGGCTACACCTTC. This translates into CAWSSNSRDYGYTF.

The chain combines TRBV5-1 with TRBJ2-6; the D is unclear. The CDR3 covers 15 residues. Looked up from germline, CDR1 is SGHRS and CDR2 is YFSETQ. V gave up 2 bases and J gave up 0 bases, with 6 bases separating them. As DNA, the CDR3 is TGCGCCAGCAGCTTAGTTTTCTCTGGGGCCAACGTCCTGACTTTC. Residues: CASSLVFSGANVLTF.

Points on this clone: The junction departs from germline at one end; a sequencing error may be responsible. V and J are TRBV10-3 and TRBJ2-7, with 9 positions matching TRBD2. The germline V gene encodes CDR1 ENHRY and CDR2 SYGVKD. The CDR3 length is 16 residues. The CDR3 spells CASSYLGASGIYEQYF. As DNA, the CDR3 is TGTGCCAGCAGTTACTTAGGCGCTAGCGGGATATACGAGCAGTACTTC.

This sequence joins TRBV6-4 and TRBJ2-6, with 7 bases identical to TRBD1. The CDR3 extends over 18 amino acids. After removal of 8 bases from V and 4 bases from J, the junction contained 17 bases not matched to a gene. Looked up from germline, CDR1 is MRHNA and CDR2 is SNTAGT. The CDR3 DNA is TGTGCCAGCGGTTCTAGAGGGACAGCAGTTAAGGGGGCCAACGTCCTGACTTTC. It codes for CASGSRGTAVKGANVLTF.

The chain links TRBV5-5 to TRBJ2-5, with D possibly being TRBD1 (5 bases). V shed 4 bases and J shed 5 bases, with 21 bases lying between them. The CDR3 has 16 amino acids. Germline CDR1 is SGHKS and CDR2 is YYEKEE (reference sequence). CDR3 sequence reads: CASSVGASGLGETQYF. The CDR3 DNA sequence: TGTGCCAGCAGCGTCGGAGCCTCAGGGTTAGGGGAGACCCAGTACTTC.

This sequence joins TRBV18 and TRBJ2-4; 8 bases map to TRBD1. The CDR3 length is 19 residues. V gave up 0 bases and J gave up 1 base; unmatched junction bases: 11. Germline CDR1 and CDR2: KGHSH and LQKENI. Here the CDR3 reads CASSPPAGGETWAKNIQYF. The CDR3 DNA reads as TGTGCCAGCTCACCACCGGCAGGGGGCGAAACCTGGGCCAAAAACATTCAGTACTTC.

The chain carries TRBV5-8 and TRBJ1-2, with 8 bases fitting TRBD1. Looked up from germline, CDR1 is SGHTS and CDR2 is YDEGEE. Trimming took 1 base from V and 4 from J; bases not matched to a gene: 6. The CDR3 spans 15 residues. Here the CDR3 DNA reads TGTGCCAGCAGCTTGAGACAGGGGCATCTCTATGGCTACACCTTC. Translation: CASSLRQGHLYGYTF. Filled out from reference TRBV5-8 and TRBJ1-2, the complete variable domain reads EAGVTQSPTHLIKTRGQQATLRCSPISGHTSVYWYQQALGLGLQFLLWYDEGEERNRGNFPPRFSGRQFPNYSSELNVNALELEDSALYLCASSLRQGHLYGYTFGSGTRLTVV.

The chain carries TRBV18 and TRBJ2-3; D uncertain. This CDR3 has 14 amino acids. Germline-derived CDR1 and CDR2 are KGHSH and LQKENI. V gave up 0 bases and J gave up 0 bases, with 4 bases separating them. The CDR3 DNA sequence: TGTGCCAGCTCACCACCCTCTAGCACAGATACGCAGTATTTT. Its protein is CASSPPSSTDTQYF.

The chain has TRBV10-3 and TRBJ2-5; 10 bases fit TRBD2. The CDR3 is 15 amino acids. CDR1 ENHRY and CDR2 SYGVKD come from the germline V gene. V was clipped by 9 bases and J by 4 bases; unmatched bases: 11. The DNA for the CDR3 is TGTGCCATTCTAGCGGGAGACCGTGAGGGAGAGACCCAGTACTTC. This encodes CAILAGDREGETQYF.

The CDR3 DNA follows: TGTGCCAGCAGCTTAGATTGGGGTAATGAGCAGTTCTTC. This sequence encodes CASSLDWGNEQFF. The rearrangement uses TRBV11-2 and TRBJ2-1; D gene uncertain. V was cut by 0 bases and J by 7 bases, with 7 bases left in between. There are 13 residues in the CDR3. Germline V gives CDR1 SGHAT, CDR2 FQNNGV.

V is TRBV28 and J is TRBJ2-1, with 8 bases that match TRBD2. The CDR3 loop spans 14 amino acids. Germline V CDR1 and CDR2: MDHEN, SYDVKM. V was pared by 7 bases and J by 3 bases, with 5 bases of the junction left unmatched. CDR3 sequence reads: CASKRERHYNEQFF. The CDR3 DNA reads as TGTGCCAGCAAGCGGGAGAGACACTACAATGAGCAGTTCTTC.

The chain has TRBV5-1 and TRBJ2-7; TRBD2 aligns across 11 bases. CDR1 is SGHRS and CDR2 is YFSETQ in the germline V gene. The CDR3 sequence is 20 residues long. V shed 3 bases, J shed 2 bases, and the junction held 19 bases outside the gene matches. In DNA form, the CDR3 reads TGCGCCAGCAGCTGGCCCAGGGGTAGCGGGAGGGCCGCTACTGCCTACGAGCAGTACTTC. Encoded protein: CASSWPRGSGRAATAYEQYF. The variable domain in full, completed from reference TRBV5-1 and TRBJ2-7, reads KAGVTQTPRYLIKTRGQQVTLSCSPISGHRSVSWYQQTPGQGLQFLFEYFSETQRNKGNFPGRFSGRQFSNSRSEMNVSTLELGDSALYLCASSWPRGSGRAATAYEQYFGPGTRLTVT.

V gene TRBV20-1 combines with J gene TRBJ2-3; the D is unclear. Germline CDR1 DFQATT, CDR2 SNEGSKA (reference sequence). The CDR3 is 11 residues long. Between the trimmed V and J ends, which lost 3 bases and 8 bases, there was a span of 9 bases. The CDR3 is CSARDLGTQYF. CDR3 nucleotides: TGCAGTGCTAGGGATCTTGGTACGCAGTATTTT.

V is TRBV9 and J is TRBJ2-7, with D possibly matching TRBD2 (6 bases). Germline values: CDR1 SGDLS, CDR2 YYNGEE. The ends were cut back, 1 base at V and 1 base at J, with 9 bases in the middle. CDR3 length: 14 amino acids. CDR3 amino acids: CASSVRLESYEQYF. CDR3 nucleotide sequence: TGTGCCAGCAGCGTACGACTAGAATCCTACGAGCAGTACTTC.

The CDR3 nucleotides read TGCGCCAGCAGTCCGACTAGCGGGAGAGATACGCAGTATTTT. Protein: CASSPTSGRDTQYF. This sequence joins TRBV23-1 and TRBJ2-3, with TRBD2 identical over 12 bases. TRBV23-1 is identified as an open reading frame with a role that is uncertain. The CDR3 has 14 amino acids. Trimming cost V 4 bases and J 5 bases; bases outside gene matches: 1.

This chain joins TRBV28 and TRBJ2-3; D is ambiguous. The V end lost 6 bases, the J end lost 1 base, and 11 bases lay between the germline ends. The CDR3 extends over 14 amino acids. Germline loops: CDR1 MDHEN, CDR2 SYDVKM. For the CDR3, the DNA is TGTGCCAGCAGATCCAAATCGGGCACAGATACGCAGTATTTT. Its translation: CASRSKSGTDTQYF.

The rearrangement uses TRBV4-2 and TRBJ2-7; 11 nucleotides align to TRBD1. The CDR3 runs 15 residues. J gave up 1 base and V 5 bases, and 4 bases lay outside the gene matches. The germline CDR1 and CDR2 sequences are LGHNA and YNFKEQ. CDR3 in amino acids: CASSFRDRGSYEQYF. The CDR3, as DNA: TGTGCCAGCAGCTTCCGGGACAGGGGGTCCTACGAGCAGTACTTC.